Listed here are 5 T cell receptor beta chains from one sample, sequenced in a study of post-analysis software for immune sequencing data. Study-level findings and limits: Roughly 5 TRBV segments occurring more often in patients than controls included TRBV5-6, TRBV5-1 and TRBV20-1.

cDNA libraries for TCR beta contained unique molecular identifiers. TCRdb passed the PCR reads through MiXCR, listing each CDR3 protein once. Of about 680,000 distinct CDR3 sequences listed, around 64% are singletons. No antigen has been assigned to these receptors. The sample comprised blood. The receptors stem from a girl aged 2 to 9 with multiple sclerosis.

The CDR3: CASSPQGAPPGEAFF. The CDR3 DNA reads TGTGCCAGCAGTCCACAGGGCGCTCCCCCAGGTGAAGCTTTCTTT. The J gene is TRBJ1-1, the V gene TRBV6-1, with D perhaps TRBD1 (6 bases). Germline V gene lookup returns CDR1 MNHNS and CDR2 SASEGT. CDR3 length: 15 residues. V was pared by 5 bases and J by 7 bases, with 20 bases between.

In its sample, this clonotype was seen a few times. Relative to the germline gene, one junction end is altered; a read error may explain this. V usage is TRBV5-1 and J usage is TRBJ2-3; no clear D. This CDR3 is built from 14 residues. Germline V gene sequence: CDR1 SGHRS, CDR2 YFSETQ. As DNA, the CDR3 is TGTGCCAGCAGCCCACAGCCGAGCACAGATACGCAGTATTTT. It translates to CASSPQPSTDTQYF.

The rearrangement uses TRBV5-4 and TRBJ2-7, with unresolved D. Germline V gives CDR1 SGHNT, CDR2 YYREEE (reference sequence). The CDR3 is 15 amino acids. V gave up 0 bases and J gave up 1 base, with 11 bases separating them. The CDR3 region has the DNA TGTGCCAGCAGCTTGGGAAGCGCCCAGTCCTACGAGCAGTACTTC. The encoded protein is CASSLGSAQSYEQYF.

Note on this clonotype: Sequence at one end of the junction differs from germline and may be a read error. V is TRBV5-1 and J is TRBJ2-4; D possibly corresponds to TRBD1 (5 bases). The CDR3 covers 14 residues. The V gene's germline CDR1 is SGHRS and CDR2 YFSETQ. This chain's CDR3 is CASSLEGAQNIRYF. In DNA, the CDR3 is TGCGCCAGCAGCTTGGAAGGGGCCCAAAACATTCGGTACTTC. Full variable domain (outside the CDR3, taken from reference TRBV5-1 and TRBJ2-4): KAGVTQTPRYLIKTRGQQVTLSCSPISGHRSVSWYQQTPGQGLQFLFEYFSETQRNKGNFPGRFSGRQFSNSRSEMNVSTLELGDSALYLCASSLEGAQNIRYFGAGTRLSVL.

V usage is TRBV29-1 and J usage is TRBJ1-2, with unresolved D. Germline values: CDR1 SQVTM, CDR2 ANQGSEA. CDR3 size: 11 residues. Trimming left V 6 bases short and J 0 bases short, with 5 bases between. Here the CDR3 reads CSVSSNYGYTF. In DNA, the CDR3 is TGCAGCGTCAGTTCTAACTATGGCTACACCTTC.